This T cell receptor beta chain was sequenced for a study of T cells after yellow fever vaccination. Broader study findings: Subsequent booster samples again held most clones from primary vaccination (96% CD4, about 90% CD8). The secondary response showed a weaker magnitude and a faster peak, day 5 versus 15.

TCRdb processed the 5' RACE reads anew with MiXCR; each CDR3 protein has one entry. The sample includes 200,000 to 300,000 distinct CDR3 sequences, 10% to 15% seen only once; the top ten take about 0.51%. About this clonotype: As yet, its antigen is unknown.

CDR1 is LNHDA, CDR2 SQIVND, per germline (reference sequence). V lost 5 bases and J 2 bases, leaving 13 bases between the germline ends. This CDR3 spans 14 amino acids. This sample comprised CD4+ T cells sorted from PBMCs, obtained 45 days after the yellow fever booster vaccination. The chain combines TRBV19 with TRBJ2-7; TRBD1 might be the D (6 bases). This receptor was identified in a man aged 30-40 years who received the YFV17D yellow fever vaccine. CDR3 in DNA: TGTGCCAGTAGTGCCACAGGGTTCCCCTACGAGCAGTACTTC. Its protein product is CASSATGFPYEQYF.